The clone carrying this T cell receptor beta chain occurred a few times. As yet, its antigen is unknown. This sample was taken from a study of blood T cells in healthy people across ages. Notes on the study in general: For the donors, CMV status was unknown and possibly confounded expanded clonotype changes. Older age went with lower TCR beta diversity per million T cells, in a roughly linear way.

Per sample, at least 6 micrograms of total RNA were extracted. Primed by a sample-barcoded 5' primer and a J-beta primer mix, a second PCR proceeded for 7 to 11 cycles. Tagging of each cDNA molecule was performed by a template-switch adaptor with 12 random nucleotides. TCRdb ran MiXCR on the 5' RACE reads and lists one entry per CDR3 protein. The sample lists 1.5 million to 2 million distinct CDR3 sequences, more than 35% occurring once. Germline V gives CDR1 LNHNV, CDR2 YYDKDF (reference sequence). The CDR3 has 14 residues. The V and J ends lost 1 base and 5 bases respectively, with 10 bases between them.

The sample taken for sequencing was blood. V usage is TRBV15 and J usage is TRBJ2-3; D perhaps matches TRBD2 (6 bases). The receptor was derived from a human donor in good health. The CDR3 region has the DNA TGTGCCACCAGCAGAGGCGGGGACTTAGATACGCAGTATTTT. Translated: CATSRGGDLDTQYF.